Below, 22 T cell receptor beta chains from the same sample are listed, as sequenced in a study of T cells after posttransplantation cyclophosphamide. Busulfan-fludarabine conditioning, marrow transplant, and cyclophosphamide on days +3 and +4 were administered. The table came from immunoSEQ multiplex PCR; TCRdb's copy has only in-frame clones and leaves some out. The sample records some 37,000 clones, around 80% being singletons. The sample consisted of CD4+ T cells sorted from blood, taken approximately 1,900 days after a stem cell transplant with posttransplant cyclophosphamide. Every receptor here comes from a female patient in her thirties or forties who received an allogeneic stem cell transplant from a related donor, was CMV-positive, and had no GVHD. Some T cells may trace back to the graft donor.

The table lists this clone with a few counts. The chain combines TRBV6-1 with TRBJ1-5; D may be TRBD1 (5 bases). This CDR3 region has 15 residues. CDR1 is MNHNS and CDR2 is SASEGT in the germline V gene. V lost 0 bases, J lost 1 base, and 7 bases lay in between. The CDR3 here is CASSEAGGSNQPQHF. The CDR3 coding sequence is TGTGCCAGCAGTGAAGCGGGGGGAAGCAATCAGCCCCAGCATTTT.

CDR3: CASEGQHTYEQYF. CDR3 in DNA: TGTGCCAGTGAAGGACAGCATACCTACGAGCAGTACTTC. The chain is built from TRBV28 and TRBJ2-7, with a possible D match to TRBD1 (6 bases). V gave up 9 bases and J gave up 2 bases, with 14 bases separating them. CDR3 length equals 13 residues. Per germline, CDR1 MDHEN and CDR2 SYDVKM. Using reference TRBV28 and TRBJ2-7 for the parts outside the CDR3, the full variable domain is DVKVTQSSRYLVKRTGEKVFLECVQDMDHENMFWYRQDPGLGLRLIYFSYDVKMKEKGDIPEGYSVSREKKERFSLILESASTNQTSMYLCASEGQHTYEQYFGPGTRLTVT.

The chain uses TRBV28 and TRBJ2-5, with D possibly matching TRBD1 (6 bases). The CDR3 spans 13 residues. V lost 5 bases, J lost 7 bases, and 14 bases lay in between. CDR1 and CDR2 (germline): MDHEN, SYDVKM. Written as DNA, the CDR3 is TGTGCCAGCAGTCTGCAGGGGCCCGGGACCCAGTACTTC. Its protein product is CASSLQGPGTQYF.

The V call is TRBV29-1, the J call TRBJ2-5; 8 nucleotides match TRBD1. CDR3 length: 15 amino acids. V lost 4 bases and J lost 4; bases outside the gene matches: 11. Germline V gene data show CDR1 as SQVTM and CDR2 as ANQGSEA. CDR3 sequence reads: CSVAIPQGAGETQYF. The DNA for the CDR3 is TGCAGCGTTGCTATCCCCCAGGGGGCAGGAGAGACCCAGTACTTC. The variable domain in full, completed from reference TRBV29-1 and TRBJ2-5, reads SAVISQKPSRDICQRGTSLTIQCQVDSQVTMMFWYRQQPGQSLTLIATANQGSEATYESGFVIDKFPISRPNLTFSTLTVSNMSPEDSSIYLCSVAIPQGAGETQYFGPGTRLLVL.

The V gene is TRBV19, the J gene TRBJ1-1, with D maybe TRBD1 (6 bases). The germline gives CDR1 LNHDA, CDR2 SQIVND (reference sequence). The CDR3 runs to 14 residues. The V end was cut by 5 bases, the J end by 1 base, with 11 bases between. Written as DNA, the CDR3 is TGTGCCAGTAGTGCCGGACAGCGGAACACTGAAGCTTTCTTT. This encodes CASSAGQRNTEAFF.

This chain joins TRBV27 and TRBJ1-1, with D uncertain. V was cut by 5 bases and J by 6 bases, with 16 bases left in between. This CDR3 is built from 14 residues. Per germline, CDR1 MNHEY and CDR2 SMNVEV (reference sequence). The CDR3 loop reads CASSLLGDLPEAFF. CDR3 DNA: TGTGCCAGCAGTCTACTCGGAGATCTCCCTGAAGCTTTCTTT.

In this sample, this clone turned up once. This chain links TRBV15 with TRBJ1-4, with 10 bases aligning to TRBD1. Germline CDR1 LNHNV, CDR2 YYDKDF (reference sequence). J was trimmed by 5 bases and V by 6 bases; bases with no gene match: 3. CDR3 size: 14 residues. In DNA form, the CDR3 reads TGTGCCACCAGACTGGACAGGGGGAATGAAAAACTGTTTTTT. It codes for CATRLDRGNEKLFF.

In its sample, this clone was seen a few times. This chain uses TRBV6-5 with TRBJ1-5; the match to TRBD1 covers 8 bases. CDR3 size: 15 residues. The junction had 7 bases not matched to a gene; V was cut back by 5 bases and J by 4 bases. Germline assignment: CDR1 MNHEY and CDR2 SVGAGI. In nucleotides, the CDR3 is TGTGCCAGCAGTGCCGGACAGGGCCAGAATCAGCCCCAGCATTTT. This sequence encodes CASSAGQGQNQPQHF.

The gene calls are TRBV7-8 and TRBJ2-1; TRBD2 matches at 9 bases. Germline trimming cut 5 bases from V and 1 base from J; bases unmatched to any gene: 9. This CDR3 is built from 17 residues. CDR1 SGHVS and CDR2 FQNEAQ come from the germline V gene. The CDR3 nucleotides are TGTGCCAGCAGCCCAACCCGCGCGGGGGGGTCCTACAATGAGCAGTTCTTC. This gives the protein CASSPTRAGGSYNEQFF.

The chain couples TRBV4-2 to TRBJ2-3, with TRBD2 matching 8 bases. Trimming removed 0 bases from V and 4 bases from J; junction bases left unmatched: 9. Germline V gene lookup returns CDR1 LGHNA and CDR2 YNFKEQ. This CDR3 is 17 amino acids long. CDR3: CASSQDTGGGRSDTQYF. The CDR3 region has the DNA TGTGCCAGCAGCCAAGATACCGGCGGGGGGCGGTCAGATACGCAGTATTTT.

The V gene is TRBV19, the J gene TRBJ1-5; a weak D match, TRBD1 (6 bases). There are 14 residues in the CDR3. Germline CDR1 is LNHDA and CDR2 is SQIVND (reference sequence). V shed 8 bases and J shed 0 bases, with 11 bases lying between them. CDR3 loop: CASDPGASNQPQHF. The CDR3 bases are TGTGCCAGTGACCCAGGGGCTAGCAATCAGCCCCAGCATTTT.

This clone was seen a handful of times. The chain employs TRBV19 and TRBJ1-1, with TRBD1 as a possible D gene (5 bases). Germline V gene sequence: CDR1 LNHDA, CDR2 SQIVND (reference sequence). This CDR3 is built from 12 residues. The V end lost 5 bases, the J end lost 10 bases, and 14 bases lay between the germline ends. CDR3: CASSSGLLVAFF. The CDR3 nucleotides are TGTGCCAGTAGTTCGGGACTCCTGGTAGCTTTCTTT. Looking up the rest from reference TRBV19 and TRBJ1-1 gives the full variable domain: DGGITQSPKYLFRKEGQNVTLSCEQNLNHDAMYWYRQDPGQGLRLIYYSQIVNDFQKGDIAEGYSVSREKKESFPLTVTSAQKNPTAFYLCASSSGLLVAFFGQGTRLTVV.

The genes are TRBV27 and TRBJ2-7; D may be TRBD1 (5 bases). Trimming cost V 0 bases and J 2 bases, with 11 bases left between them. The CDR3 extends over 15 amino acids. Germline CDR1 MNHEY, CDR2 SMNVEV (reference sequence). DNA for the CDR3: TGTGCCAGCAGTTTATCTGGGGCAGGGCCCTACGAGCAGTACTTC. It yields the protein CASSLSGAGPYEQYF.

The V and J genes are TRBV6-1 and TRBJ1-4; TRBD1 matches 9 bases. CDR1 and CDR2 from the germline V gene are MNHNS and SASEGT. This CDR3 spans 14 amino acids. V was pared by 7 bases and J by 8 bases, with 8 bases of the junction left unmatched. This CDR3 reads CASNRDRAHEKLFF. CDR3 sequence (DNA): TGTGCCAGCAACCGGGACAGGGCTCACGAAAAACTGTTTTTT.

Comment on this clone: A junction boundary mismatches the germline segment, possibly from a read error. The rearrangement joins TRBV10-2 to TRBJ2-3; 11 bases line up with TRBD1. Germline V gene data show CDR1 as WSHSY and CDR2 as SAAADI. CDR3 size: 15 residues. The CDR3 spells CASIEDRGHGDTQYF. In nucleotides, the CDR3 is TGCGCCAGCATTGAGGACAGGGGGCACGGAGATACGCAGTATTTT.

The chain couples TRBV7-2 to TRBJ1-4; D is perhaps TRBD1 (6 bases). From germline, CDR1 is SGHTA and CDR2 FQGNSA. CDR3 length: 15 residues. The ends were cut back, 2 bases at V and 0 bases at J, with 7 bases in the middle. CDR3 loop: CASSLQGSTNEKLFF. The CDR3 coding sequence is TGTGCCAGCAGCTTACAGGGGTCAACTAATGAAAAACTGTTTTTT.

The chain is built from TRBV5-4 and TRBJ2-7; maybe TRBD1 (7 bases). Germline assignment: CDR1 SGHNT and CDR2 YYREEE (reference sequence). Trimming removed 0 bases at V and 5 bases at J, with 21 bases between. This CDR3 is built from 17 residues. CDR3 DNA: TGTGCCAGCAGCTTGGCCGGGGGAGGACAGGCCAGACACGAGCAGTACTTC. As protein: CASSLAGGGQARHEQYF.

The chain links TRBV9 to TRBJ2-1, with D unclear. Per the germline V gene, CDR1 is SGDLS and CDR2 is YYNGEE. The CDR3 spans 16 residues. V shed 0 bases and J shed 0 bases, with 10 bases lying between them. CDR3 bases: TGTGCCAGCAGCGTAGCTCACGGTGCCTCCTACAATGAGCAGTTCTTC. Translation: CASSVAHGASYNEQFF.

The chain uses TRBV5-5 and TRBJ1-5; the D is unclear. Trimming took 1 base from V and 3 from J, leaving 8 bases between them. The CDR3 runs 14 residues. The germline V gene encodes CDR1 SGHKS and CDR2 YYEKEE (reference sequence). CDR3 in DNA: TGTGCCAGCAGCTTGACTGGGCACAATCAGCCCCAGCATTTT. Amino acids: CASSLTGHNQPQHF. The full variable domain, with the rest looked up from reference TRBV5-5 and TRBJ1-5, is DAGVTQSPTHLIKTRGQQVTLRCSPISGHKSVSWYQQVLGQGPQFIFQYYEKEERGRGNFPDRFSARQFPNYSSELNVNALLLGDSALYLCASSLTGHNQPQHFGDGTRLSIL.

This clone is a singleton in its sample. Germline and junction disagree at one end, which may indicate a read error. The V gene is TRBV7-2, the J gene TRBJ2-7; D perhaps matches TRBD1 (5 bases). The CDR3 length is 15 residues. Per germline, CDR1 SGHTA and CDR2 FQGNSA. CDR3 protein: CASSRTPRSGYELYF. In DNA form, the CDR3 reads TGTGCCAGCAGCCGGACACCACGGTCCGGGTACGAGCTGTACTTC.

This chain joins TRBV7-2 and TRBJ2-3, with 8 bases fitting TRBD2. Per germline, CDR1 SGHTA and CDR2 FQGNSA. This CDR3 has 15 residues. Trimming at V came to 5 bases and at J to 4 bases, leaving 8 bases not matched to a gene. The CDR3 nucleotides are TGTGCCAGCAGCCAACAGCGGGGGAGGGCAGATACGCAGTATTTT. It is translated as CASSQQRGRADTQYF.

The chain has TRBV28 and TRBJ1-2; maybe TRBD1 (5 bases). From germline, CDR1 is MDHEN and CDR2 SYDVKM. Trimming took 5 bases from V and 8 from J, leaving 21 bases between them. The CDR3 sequence is 15 residues long. The CDR3 here is CASSLSGKGLEGYTF. The CDR3, as DNA: TGTGCCAGCAGTCTCTCAGGGAAGGGGCTTGAAGGCTACACCTTC.